The T cell receptor beta chain under discussion was sequenced for a study of T cell responses to AZD1222 COVID-19 vaccine. Trimming shortened V by 6 bases and J by 0 bases, and 15 bases separated the two germline ends. Germline CDR1 reads SNHLY; CDR2 reads FYNNEI. This CDR3 comprises 16 residues. Study results and limitations: Clonal diversity was possibly underestimated; the donors were predominantly white British and more often female. Targets within unmutated variant regions were reportedly found for nearly half of spike-specific TCRs. Seropositive status at baseline applied to only five or six AZD1222 recipients. All repertoire sampling was performed exclusively after the peak T cell response.

Data came from immunoSEQ multiplex PCR; TCRdb stores just in-frame clones and leaves some out. The data show about 170,000 clones, about nine tenths seen once. A remark on this clone: Its matching antigen is unknown.

The sequence came from an adult in good health. V is TRBV2 and J is TRBJ1-3, with D possibly matching TRBD1 (6 bases). Here the sequenced sample was peripheral blood, taken on day 0 of AZD1222 vaccination. CDR3 amino acids: CASSAPRDTSGNTIYF. Here the CDR3 DNA reads TGTGCCAGCAGCGCTCCCCGGGACACCTCTGGAAACACCATATATTTT.